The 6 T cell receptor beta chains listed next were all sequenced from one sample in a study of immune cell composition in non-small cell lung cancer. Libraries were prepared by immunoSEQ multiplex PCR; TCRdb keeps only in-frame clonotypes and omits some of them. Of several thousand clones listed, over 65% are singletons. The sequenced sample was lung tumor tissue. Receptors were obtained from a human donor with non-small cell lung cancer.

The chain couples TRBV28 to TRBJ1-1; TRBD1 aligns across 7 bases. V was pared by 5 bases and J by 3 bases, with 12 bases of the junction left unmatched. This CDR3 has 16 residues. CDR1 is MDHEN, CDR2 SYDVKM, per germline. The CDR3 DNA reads TGTGCCAGCAGTCGAATTGCGGAGGGGGCCTACACTGAAGCTTTCTTT. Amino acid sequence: CASSRIAEGAYTEAFF.

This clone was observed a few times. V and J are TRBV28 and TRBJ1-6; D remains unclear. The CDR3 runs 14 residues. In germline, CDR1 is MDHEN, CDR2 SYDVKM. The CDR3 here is CASSGSSYNSPLHF. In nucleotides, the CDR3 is TGTGCATCAAGTGGGAGCTCCTATAATTCACCCCTCCACTTT. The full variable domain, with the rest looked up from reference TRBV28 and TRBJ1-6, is DVKVTQSSRYLVKRTGEKVFLECVQDMDHENMFWYRQDPGLGLRLIYFSYDVKMKEKGDIPEGYSVSREKKERFSLILESASTNQTSMYLCASSGSSYNSPLHFGNGTRLTVT.

The CDR3 protein is CASTHSGGMGTDTQYF. CDR3 nucleotides: TGTGCCAGCACTCACTCCGGGGGGATGGGGACAGATACGCAGTATTTT. The J gene is TRBJ2-3, the V gene TRBV28; 7 bases line up with TRBD2. V shed 7 bases and J 3 bases; nucleotides not matched to a gene: 13. This CDR3 comprises 16 residues. Germline V gene lookup returns CDR1 MDHEN and CDR2 SYDVKM.

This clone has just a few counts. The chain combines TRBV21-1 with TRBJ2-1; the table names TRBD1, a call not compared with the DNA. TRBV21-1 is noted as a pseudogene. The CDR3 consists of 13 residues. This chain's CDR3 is CASSQGGRSEQFF. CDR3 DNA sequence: TGTGCCAGCAGCCAGGGGGGACGGAGTGAGCAGTTCTTC.

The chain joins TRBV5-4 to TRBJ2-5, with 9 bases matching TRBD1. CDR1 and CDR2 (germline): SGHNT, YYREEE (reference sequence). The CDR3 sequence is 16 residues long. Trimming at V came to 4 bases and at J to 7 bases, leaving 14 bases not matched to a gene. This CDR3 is CASSRPGRQGVGTQYF. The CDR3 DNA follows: TGTGCCAGCAGCCGCCCCGGTAGACAGGGGGTTGGGACCCAGTACTTC.

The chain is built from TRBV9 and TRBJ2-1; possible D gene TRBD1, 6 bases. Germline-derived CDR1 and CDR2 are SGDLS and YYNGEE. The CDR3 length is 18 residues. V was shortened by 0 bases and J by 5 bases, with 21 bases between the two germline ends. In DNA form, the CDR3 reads TGTGCCAGCAGCGTAGATGTACCGGGACACTCGGTCAACAATGAGCAGTTCTTC. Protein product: CASSVDVPGHSVNNEQFF.